The present entry profiles one T cell receptor beta chain with its context. This specimen comes from a study of CD8 T cells in Susac syndrome. High-throughput TCR beta sequencing covered peripheral CD8+ and CD4+ T cells. Patients with stable or active relapsing-remitting disease, all of them treatment-naive, made up the multiple sclerosis controls. Trimming at V came to 3 bases and at J to 6 bases, leaving 5 bases not matched to a gene. CDR1 and CDR2 (germline): DFQATT, SNEGSKA (reference sequence). The CDR3 totals 14 residues. A quantity of roughly 0.5 to 1 ug RNA underwent reverse transcription using random hexamers. Across 54 Vbeta and 13 Jbeta, TCR beta CDR3 was amplified with immunoSEQ multiplex PCR. TCRdb fed the immunoSEQ multiplex PCR reads into MiXCR, producing one record per CDR3 protein. The sample lists approximately 230,000 distinct CDR3 sequences, around 93% occurring once.

This receptor was obtained from a human donor with multiple sclerosis. The sample taken for sequencing was CD4+ T cells from PBMCs. This chain joins TRBV20-1 and TRBJ2-1, with 10 bases fitting TRBD2. The CDR3 DNA reads TGCAGTGCTAGGAAGCGGGAGGGCCTCAATGAGCAGTTCTTC. Its protein is CSARKREGLNEQFF.